A selection of T cell receptor beta chains follows, all from one sample in a study of T cell repertoires in cytomegalovirus infection. TCRdb re-called the reads with MiXCR, one entry per CDR3 protein. Found here are hundreds of thousands of distinct CDR3 sequences, roughly 42% of them singletons; the top ten hold 43%. The antigens of these receptors remain unknown. Sample: cultured PBMCs, taken from culture after CMV antigen stimulation. The origin of the receptors is a human donor in good health (CMV status not recorded). Some clones in this sample may be carry-over from other donors' samples. Both conserved end residues are part of each CDR3. The order of the fields is J gene, V gene, clone size, D gene, CDR3 DNA, CDR3 protein. D genes are given only for firm matches. The size entry is marked missing in some rows and otherwise reads once, few, many or a size class.

>TRBJ2-1|TRBV7-2|.|.
TGTGCCAGCAGCTTAGGCGGGAACGGTCCCTACAATGAGCAGTTCTTC
CASSLGGNGPYNEQFF
>TRBJ1-1|TRBV5-4|.|TRBD1
TGTGCCAGCAGCGCCGGACAGGGGGACGAGAACACTGAAGCTTTCTTT
CASSAGQGDENTEAFF
>TRBJ2-3|TRBV19|few|.
TGTGCCAGTAGTCCCAACTTCAGAGATACGCAGTATTTT
CASSPNFRDTQYF
>TRBJ2-7|TRBV30|.|.
TGTGCCTGGAGTTGGGACCGGACCTACGAGCAGTACTTC
CAWSWDRTYEQYF
>TRBJ2-3|TRBV7-9|.|.
TGTGCCAGCGACGATCGGGGCACAGATACGCAGTATTTT
CASDDRGTDTQYF
>TRBJ2-6|TRBV6-9|few|.
TGTGCCAGCAGTTATTCCCTGAACAACGGGCCCCAGGGTCCACTCTCTGGGGCCAACGTCCTGACTTTC
CASSYSLNNGPQGPLSGANVLTF
>TRBJ2-5|TRBV30|.|.
TGTGCCTGGAGGTTGGACAGCCAAGAGACCCAGTACTTC
CAWRLDSQETQYF
>TRBJ1-6|TRBV19|few|.
TGTGCCAGTAGTATAAGGTCAGGGCTACCAAATTCACCCCTCCACTTT
CASSIRSGLPNSPLHF
>TRBJ1-1|TRBV18|.|TRBD1
TGTGCCAGCTCACCAGGGGACAGGGCCGCTTTCTTT
CASSPGDRAAFF
>TRBJ2-7|TRBV12-3/TRBV12-4|many|TRBD1
TGTGCCAGCAGCCGGAACAGGGGCTACGAGCAGTACTTC
CASSRNRGYEQYF
>TRBJ1-4|TRBV12-5|.|.
TGTGCTAGTGGTCCTTCAGAGAACTCTAATGAAAAACTGTTTTTT
CASGPSENSNEKLFF
>TRBJ2-5|TRBV6-1|.|.
TGTGCCAGCAGTGAGGACCTTCGGGAGACCCAGTACTTC
CASSEDLRETQYF
>TRBJ1-1|TRBV6-2/TRBV6-3|.|.
TGTGCCAGCAGTACTACTTGGGCTGAAGCTTTCTTT
CASSTTWAEAFF
>TRBJ1-2|TRBV7-2|.|.
TGTGCCAGCAGCTTAGTTCTCCAGAACTATGGCTACACCTTC
CASSLVLQNYGYTF
>TRBJ2-1|TRBV7-8|few|.
TGTGCCAGCAGCTTAGACGGGGGATATAACAATGAGCAGTTCTTC
CASSLDGGYNNEQFF
>TRBJ1-5|TRBV27|.|.
TGTGCCAGCAGTTTAACCAGGGGTCAGCCCCAGCATTTT
CASSLTRGQPQHF
>TRBJ2-1|TRBV6-2/TRBV6-3|few|.
TGTGCCAGCACCCGGACGGACAATGAGCAGTTCTTC
CASTRTDNEQFF
>TRBJ1-1|TRBV6-5|.|.
TGTGCCACCGGTCGGGGAGTCGGGACTGAAGCTTTCTTT
CATGRGVGTEAFF
>TRBJ1-1|TRBV12-3/TRBV12-4|.|TRBD1
TGTGCCAGCAGTCTATACAGGGGTGTAGGGACTGAAGCTTTCTTT
CASSLYRGVGTEAFF
>TRBJ2-5|TRBV7-2|.|TRBD2
TGTGCCAGCAGCTGGACTAGGGGCCAAGAGACCCAGTACTTC
CASSWTRGQETQYF
>TRBJ2-1|TRBV6-1|few|TRBD2
TGTGCCAGCAGTGTAGCGGGGGTTTCCTACAATGAGCAGTTCTTC
CASSVAGVSYNEQFF
>TRBJ1-1|TRBV7-9|few|.
TGTGCCAGCAGCTTAGCCACCCGTACTGAAGCTTTCTTT
CASSLATRTEAFF
>TRBJ1-5|TRBV7-6|few|.
TGTGCCAGCAGCTTAGGCCAGCTCAATCAGCCCCAGCATTTT
CASSLGQLNQPQHF
>TRBJ2-2|TRBV7-6|.|TRBD2
TGTGCCAGCAGCTCAACCGGGACTAGCGGGACCGGGGAGCTGTTTTTT
CASSSTGTSGTGELFF
>TRBJ2-1|TRBV5-4|many|TRBD2
TGTGCCTCGACTAGCGGGGGGGCTAGCTCCTACAATGAGCAGTTCTTC
CASTSGGASSYNEQFF
>TRBJ1-1|TRBV28|.|TRBD1
TGTGCCAGCAGGCACCGGGACAGGGGGCTGGATGACACTGAAGCTTTCTTT
CASRHRDRGLDDTEAFF
>TRBJ2-7|TRBV12-3/TRBV12-4|.|.
TGTGCCAGCAGTACCTTGTCCGCCAGGGAGCAGTACTTC
CASSTLSAREQYF
>TRBJ2-3|TRBV11-2|.|.
TGTGCCAGCAGCCCACAATTGTCAGATACGCAGTATTTT
CASSPQLSDTQYF